These T cell receptor beta chains were read from a single sample in a study of blood T cell dynamics during melanoma immunotherapy. Method: immunoSEQ multiplex PCR; TCRdb's copy keeps in-frame clones and lacks some. The data contain roughly 5,400 clones, 70% to 90% of them seen just once; the ten biggest clones take up about 3.3%. Specimen: blood, collected from a patient treated with checkpoint blockade. The receptors originated from a human donor with melanoma. CDR3s include the opening cysteine and the closing phenylalanine or tryptophan. A D gene is named only where the DNA matches it firmly. Size is stated for part of the rows, as once, few or many counts, or as a class when the clone is expanded.

V: TRBV28; J: TRBJ2-7; D: TRBD1; size: once; DNA: TGTGCCAGCAACCAACCCTGGACAGGGGAACGGTACGAGCAGTACTTC; CDR3: CASNQPWTGERYEQYF
V: TRBV6-4; J: TRBJ1-3; D: TRBD1; size: .; DNA: TGTGCCAGCAGGGACAGGGGGCCTGGAAACACCATATATTTT; CDR3: CASRDRGPGNTIYF
V: TRBV27; J: TRBJ1-4; D: TRBD1; size: .; DNA: TGTGCCAGCAGTTTATCGCGGACAGGGTCGGCAACTAATGAAAAACTGTTTTTT; CDR3: CASSLSRTGSATNEKLFF
V: TRBV7-3; J: TRBJ1-2; D: .; size: .; DNA: TGTGCCAGCAGCCAAAAGACAGCAGCTAACTATGGCTACACCTTC; CDR3: CASSQKTAANYGYTF
V: TRBV30; J: TRBJ1-3; D: TRBD1; size: once; DNA: TGTGCCTGGAGTCGGGACAGCGGCCTGGGAAACACCATATATTTT; CDR3: CAWSRDSGLGNTIYF
V: TRBV7-3; J: TRBJ2-6; D: .; size: .; DNA: TGTGCCAGTGCCCCGGTAGGGGCCAACGTCCTGACTTTC; CDR3: CASAPVGANVLTF
V: TRBV27; J: TRBJ1-3; D: .; size: once; DNA: TGTGCCAGCAGTTCCCAGGGTTCTGGAAACACCATATATTTT; CDR3: CASSSQGSGNTIYF
V: TRBV4-1; J: TRBJ1-4; D: TRBD1; size: .; DNA: TGCGCCAGCAGCCACCCCCGACAGGGGGCTCCAACTAATGAAAAACTGTTTTTT; CDR3: CASSHPRQGAPTNEKLFF
V: TRBV4-2; J: TRBJ2-7; D: TRBD2; size: .; DNA: TGTGCCAGCAGCCAAGAGGGAGGGAAGGGGCGCTACGAGCAGTACTTC; CDR3: CASSQEGGKGRYEQYF
V: TRBV6-1; J: TRBJ2-1; D: TRBD1; size: .; DNA: TGTGCCAGCAGTCACGACAGGGGGCGTAATGAGCAGTTCTTC; CDR3: CASSHDRGRNEQFF
V: TRBV25-1; J: TRBJ1-1; D: TRBD1; size: .; DNA: TGTGCCAGCAGTGCAATCCGGGACAGGGGACAGAACACTGAAGCTTTCTTT; CDR3: CASSAIRDRGQNTEAFF
V: TRBV5-1; J: TRBJ1-5; D: .; size: .; DNA: TGCGCCAGCAGCTTGGAGGGGAGACAGCCCCAGCATTTT; CDR3: CASSLEGRQPQHF
V: TRBV5-1; J: TRBJ1-2; D: .; size: few; DNA: TGCGCCAGCAGCCCCGGCGGGGGGAACTACTATGGCTACACCTTC; CDR3: CASSPGGGNYYGYTF
V: TRBV5-4; J: TRBJ2-6; D: TRBD1; size: .; DNA: TGTGCCAGCAAAGGCGACAGGGGAAGGTCTGGGGCCAACGTCCTGACTTTC; CDR3: CASKGDRGRSGANVLTF
V: TRBV11-2; J: TRBJ1-1; D: .; size: .; DNA: TGTGCCAGCAGCTTAGTGGGGGCCGGTTTGAACACTGAAGCTTTCTTT; CDR3: CASSLVGAGLNTEAFF
V: TRBV6-1; J: TRBJ1-5; D: .; size: few; DNA: TGTGCCAGCAGTGTGACAAAACAGGGATATAGCAATCAGCCCCAGCATTTT; CDR3: CASSVTKQGYSNQPQHF
V: TRBV5-5; J: TRBJ1-2; D: .; size: .; DNA: TGTGCCAGCAGCTTAAGGGGTGGCTACACCTTC; CDR3: CASSLRGGYTF
V: TRBV7-6; J: TRBJ2-3; D: TRBD2; size: .; DNA: TGTGCCAGCAGCTTAGTATTTGGCGGGGGGGCCGGGATAACAGATACGCAGTATTTT; CDR3: CASSLVFGGGAGITDTQYF
V: TRBV6-6; J: TRBJ1-6; D: .; size: .; DNA: TGTGCCAGCAGGACCGGACAGAAAAGCGAACCCCTCCACTTT; CDR3: CASRTGQKSEPLHF
V: TRBV7-6; J: TRBJ1-1; D: TRBD1; size: .; DNA: TGTGCCAGCAGCCCGGGACAGGGGAGGTACACTGAAGCTTTCTTT; CDR3: CASSPGQGRYTEAFF
V: TRBV5-1; J: TRBJ1-2; D: .; size: .; DNA: TGCGCCAGCAGCGGGGGACCGCACCTCTATGGCTACACCTTC; CDR3: CASSGGPHLYGYTF
V: TRBV7-2; J: TRBJ1-3; D: .; size: .; DNA: TGTGCCAGCAGCCAGGGTTCGAGCTCTGGAAACACCATATATTTT; CDR3: CASSQGSSSGNTIYF
V: TRBV27; J: TRBJ1-6; D: .; size: .; DNA: TGTGCCAGCAGGATCGCAGTGACCAGTTTAGGATCACCCCTCCACTTT; CDR3: CASRIAVTSLGSPLHF
V: TRBV7-9; J: TRBJ2-5; D: .; size: .; DNA: TGTGCCAGCAGCCCGGGCCAATCGGAGACCCAGTACTTC; CDR3: CASSPGQSETQYF
V: TRBV7-9; J: TRBJ1-1; D: .; size: .; DNA: TGTGCCAGCAGCTTAGCCGACAGGGAAGCTTTCTTT; CDR3: CASSLADREAFF
V: TRBV14; J: TRBJ2-2; D: .; size: few; DNA: TGTGCCAGCAGCCGGGGGGCCGGGGAGCTGTTTTTT; CDR3: CASSRGAGELFF
V: TRBV5-4; J: TRBJ2-7; D: .; size: .; DNA: TGTGCCAGCAGCTCCGGCGTGAGCGGGCCGGCGCGGGAGCAGTACTTC; CDR3: CASSSGVSGPAREQYF
V: TRBV19; J: TRBJ1-1; D: .; size: .; DNA: TGTGCCAGTAGTATAGATTGGGGGCCCCCCCCGGCTTACGGAGCTTTCTTT; CDR3: CASSIDWGPPPAYGAFF
V: TRBV6-1; J: TRBJ1-2; D: .; size: .; DNA: TGTGCCAGCGGGGACTCCCAACGGCTCAACTATGGCTACACCTTC; CDR3: CASGDSQRLNYGYTF
V: TRBV6-1; J: TRBJ1-1; D: .; size: .; DNA: TGTGCCAGCCTGGTGTTCGAGGGCAGAACTGAAGCTTTCTTT; CDR3: CASLVFEGRTEAFF
V: TRBV4-3; J: TRBJ2-1; D: .; size: .; DNA: TGCGCCGGATGGGAAGGGGGGGGAAGGAGCGAGTACAATGAGCAGTTCTTC; CDR3: CAGWEGGGRSEYNEQFF
V: TRBV10-3; J: TRBJ2-3; D: .; size: .; DNA: TGTGCCATCAGCGGGGACTCCCTTTCAGATACGCAGTATTTT; CDR3: CAISGDSLSDTQYF
V: TRBV6-5; J: TRBJ2-7; D: .; size: .; DNA: TGTGCCAGCAGTTACCTAAGGAACGGACTCCCCTACGAGCAGTACTTC; CDR3: CASSYLRNGLPYEQYF